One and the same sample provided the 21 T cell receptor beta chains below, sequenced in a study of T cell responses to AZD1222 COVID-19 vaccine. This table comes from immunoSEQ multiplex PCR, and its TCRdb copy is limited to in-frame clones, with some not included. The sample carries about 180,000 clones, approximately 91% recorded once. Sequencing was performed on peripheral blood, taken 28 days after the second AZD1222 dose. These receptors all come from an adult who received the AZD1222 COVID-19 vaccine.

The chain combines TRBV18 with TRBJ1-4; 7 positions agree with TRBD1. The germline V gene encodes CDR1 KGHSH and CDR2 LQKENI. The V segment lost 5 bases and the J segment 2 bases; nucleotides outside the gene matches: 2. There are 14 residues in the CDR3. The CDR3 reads CASSIRGTNEKLFF. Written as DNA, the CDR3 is TGTGCCAGCTCAATCAGGGGGACTAATGAAAAACTGTTTTTT. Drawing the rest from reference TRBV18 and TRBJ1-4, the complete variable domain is NAGVMQNPRHLVRRRGQEARLRCSPMKGHSHVYWYRQLPEEGLKFMVYLQKENIIDESGMPKERFSAEFPKEGPSILRIQQVVRGDSAAYFCASSIRGTNEKLFFGSGTQLSVL.

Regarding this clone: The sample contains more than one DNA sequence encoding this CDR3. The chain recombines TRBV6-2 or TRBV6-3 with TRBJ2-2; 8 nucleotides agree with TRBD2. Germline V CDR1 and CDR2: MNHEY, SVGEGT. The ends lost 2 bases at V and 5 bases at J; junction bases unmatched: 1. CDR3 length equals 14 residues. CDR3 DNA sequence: TGTGCCAGCAGTTACGGCGGGGGGACCGGGGAGCTGTTTTTT. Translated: CASSYGGGTGELFF.

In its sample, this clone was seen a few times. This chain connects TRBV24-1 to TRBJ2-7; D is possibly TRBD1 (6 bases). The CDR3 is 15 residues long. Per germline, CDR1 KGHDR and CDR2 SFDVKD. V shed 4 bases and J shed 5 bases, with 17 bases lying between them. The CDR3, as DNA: TGTGCCACCAGTGAACTCCAAAAACAGGGAGACGAGCAGTACTTC. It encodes CATSELQKQGDEQYF.

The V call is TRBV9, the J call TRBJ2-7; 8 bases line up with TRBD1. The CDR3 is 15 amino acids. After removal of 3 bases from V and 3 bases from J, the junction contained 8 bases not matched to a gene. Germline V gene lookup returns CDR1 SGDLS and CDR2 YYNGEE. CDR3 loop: CASSATGTGYYEQYF. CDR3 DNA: TGTGCCAGCAGCGCCACCGGGACAGGCTACTACGAGCAGTACTTC.

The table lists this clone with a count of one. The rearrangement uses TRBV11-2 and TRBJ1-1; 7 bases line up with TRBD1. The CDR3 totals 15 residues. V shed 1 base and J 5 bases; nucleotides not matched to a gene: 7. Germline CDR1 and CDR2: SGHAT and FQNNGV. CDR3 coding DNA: TGTGCCAGCAGCTTAGGGCACAAGACAGGGACTGAAGCTTTCTTT. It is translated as CASSLGHKTGTEAFF.

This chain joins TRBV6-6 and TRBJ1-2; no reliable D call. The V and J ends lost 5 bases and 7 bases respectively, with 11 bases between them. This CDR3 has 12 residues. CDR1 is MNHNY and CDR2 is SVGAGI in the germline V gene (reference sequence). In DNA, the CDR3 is TGTGCCAGCAGTGCGAGCCCCACTGGCTACACCTTC. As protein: CASSASPTGYTF.

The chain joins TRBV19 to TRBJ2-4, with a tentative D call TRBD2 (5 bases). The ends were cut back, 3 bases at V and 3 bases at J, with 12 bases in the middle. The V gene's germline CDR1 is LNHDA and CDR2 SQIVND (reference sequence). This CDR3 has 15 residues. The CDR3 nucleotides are TGTGCCAGTAGTATGAGGGAATTGGGCAAAAACATTCAGTACTTC. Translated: CASSMRELGKNIQYF.

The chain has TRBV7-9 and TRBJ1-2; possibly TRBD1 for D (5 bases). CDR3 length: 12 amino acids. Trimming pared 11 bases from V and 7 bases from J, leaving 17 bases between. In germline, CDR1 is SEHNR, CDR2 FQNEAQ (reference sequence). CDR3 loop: CAGGREGFGYTF. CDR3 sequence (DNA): TGTGCCGGTGGCAGGGAAGGATTTGGCTACACCTTC.

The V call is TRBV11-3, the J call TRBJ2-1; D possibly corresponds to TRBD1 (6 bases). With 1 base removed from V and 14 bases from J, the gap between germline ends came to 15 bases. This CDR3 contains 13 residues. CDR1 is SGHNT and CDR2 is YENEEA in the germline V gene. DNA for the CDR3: TGTGCCAGCAGCTTAGTTCAGGGGTCACGGGAGTTCTTC. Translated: CASSLVQGSREFF.

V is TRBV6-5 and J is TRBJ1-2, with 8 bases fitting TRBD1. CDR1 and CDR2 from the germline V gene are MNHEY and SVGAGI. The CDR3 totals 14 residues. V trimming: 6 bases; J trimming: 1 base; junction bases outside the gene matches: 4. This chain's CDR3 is CASRWTGLNYGYTF. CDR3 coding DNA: TGTGCCAGCAGGTGGACAGGGCTTAACTATGGCTACACCTTC.

CDR3 region: CASSGGQGMPQHF. CDR3 bases: TGCGCCAGCAGCGGGGGACAGGGGATGCCCCAGCATTTT. This rearrangement joins TRBV5-1 to TRBJ1-5; 10 nucleotides align to TRBD1. Unmatched junction bases numbered 4, after V lost 4 bases and J lost 9 bases. The germline V gene has CDR1 SGHRS and CDR2 YFSETQ. The CDR3 loop spans 13 amino acids.

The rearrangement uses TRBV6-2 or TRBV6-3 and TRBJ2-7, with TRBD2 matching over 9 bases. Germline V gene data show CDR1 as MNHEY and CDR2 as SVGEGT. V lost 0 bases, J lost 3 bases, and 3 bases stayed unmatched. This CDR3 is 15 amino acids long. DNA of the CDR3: TGTGCCAGCAGTTACTCTAGCGGGAGCCTCTACGAGCAGTACTTC. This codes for CASSYSSGSLYEQYF.

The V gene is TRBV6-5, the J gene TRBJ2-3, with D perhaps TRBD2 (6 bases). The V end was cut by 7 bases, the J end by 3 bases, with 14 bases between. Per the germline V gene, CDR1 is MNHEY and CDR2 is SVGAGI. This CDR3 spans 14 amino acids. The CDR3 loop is CASTYRGRTDTQYF. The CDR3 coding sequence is TGTGCCAGCACCTACCGGGGGAGGACAGATACGCAGTATTTT.

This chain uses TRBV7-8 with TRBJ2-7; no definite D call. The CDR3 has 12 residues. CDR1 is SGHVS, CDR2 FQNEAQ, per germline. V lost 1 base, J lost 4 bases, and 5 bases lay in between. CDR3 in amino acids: CASSLEVYEQYF. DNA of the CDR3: TGTGCCAGCAGCTTAGAGGTTTACGAGCAGTACTTC.

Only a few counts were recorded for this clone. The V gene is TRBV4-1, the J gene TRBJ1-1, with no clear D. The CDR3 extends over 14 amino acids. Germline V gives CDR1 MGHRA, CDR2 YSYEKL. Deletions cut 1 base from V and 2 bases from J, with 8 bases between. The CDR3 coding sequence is TGCGCCAGCAGCCAAGCATGGCTCAACACTGAAGCTTTCTTT. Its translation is CASSQAWLNTEAFF.

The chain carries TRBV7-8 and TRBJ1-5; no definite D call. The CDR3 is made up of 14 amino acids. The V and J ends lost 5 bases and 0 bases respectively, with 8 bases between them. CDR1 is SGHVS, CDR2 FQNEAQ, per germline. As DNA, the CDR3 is TGTGCCAGCAGCCCAGACTTTAGCAATCAGCCCCAGCATTTT. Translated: CASSPDFSNQPQHF.

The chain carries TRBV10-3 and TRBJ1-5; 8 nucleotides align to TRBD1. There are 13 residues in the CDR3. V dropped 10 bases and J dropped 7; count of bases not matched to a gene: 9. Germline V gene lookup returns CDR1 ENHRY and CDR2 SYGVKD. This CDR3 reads CATSTGVEQPQHF. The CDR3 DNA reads TGTGCCACCTCGACAGGGGTCGAACAGCCCCAGCATTTT.

CDR3 nucleotide sequence: TGTGCCTGGACAAACAGAGATATCCACGAGCAGTACTTC. Its protein is CAWTNRDIHEQYF. The rearrangement uses TRBV30 and TRBJ2-7; D is uncertain. There are 13 residues in the CDR3. Germline V gene data show CDR1 as GTSNPN and CDR2 as SVGIG (reference sequence). V was cut by 4 bases and J by 5 bases, with 15 bases left in between.

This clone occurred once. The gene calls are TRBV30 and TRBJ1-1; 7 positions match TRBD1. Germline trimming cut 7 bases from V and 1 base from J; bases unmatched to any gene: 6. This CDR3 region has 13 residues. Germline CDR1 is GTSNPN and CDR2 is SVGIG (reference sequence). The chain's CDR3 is CASYRGQNTEAFF. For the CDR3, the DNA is TGTGCCTCGTACAGGGGTCAGAACACTGAAGCTTTCTTT.

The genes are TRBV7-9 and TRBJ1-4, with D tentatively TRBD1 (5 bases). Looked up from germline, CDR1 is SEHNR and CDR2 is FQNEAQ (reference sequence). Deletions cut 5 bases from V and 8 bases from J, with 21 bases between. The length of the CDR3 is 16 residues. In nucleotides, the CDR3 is TGTGCCAGCAGCCCTGTGATGGGGCAGATTAACGAAAAACTGTTTTTT. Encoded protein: CASSPVMGQINEKLFF. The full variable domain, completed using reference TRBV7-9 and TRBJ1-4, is DTGVSQNPRHKITKRGQNVTFRCDPISEHNRLYWYRQTLGQGPEFLTYFQNEAQLEKSRLLSDRFSAERPKGSFSTLEIQRTEQGDSAMYLCASSPVMGQINEKLFFGSGTQLSVL.

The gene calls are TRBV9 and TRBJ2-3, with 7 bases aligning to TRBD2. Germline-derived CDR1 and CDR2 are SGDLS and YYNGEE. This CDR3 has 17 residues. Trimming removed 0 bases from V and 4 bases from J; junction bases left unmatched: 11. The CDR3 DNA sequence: TGTGCCAGCAGCGTAGCCCTGGGGGGGGAGGGGCCAGATACGCAGTATTTT. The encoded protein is CASSVALGGEGPDTQYF. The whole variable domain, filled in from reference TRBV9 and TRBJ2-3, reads DSGVTQTPKHLITATGQRVTLRCSPRSGDLSVYWYQQSLDQGLQFLIQYYNGEERAKGNILERFSAQQFPDLHSELNLSSLELGDSALYFCASSVALGGEGPDTQYFGPGTRLTVL.